This passage covers 32 T cell receptor beta chains from one sample sequenced in a study of Tregs in tolerant kidney transplant recipients (dated by TCRdb to about 2019). In light of the paper, this sample's time point label describes: blood sample drawn before combined kidney and bone marrow transplant. Libraries were constructed by the immunoSEQ multiplex PCR assay. This immuneACCESS table, as held by TCRdb, lists in-frame sequences with V and J called but not all clones. Of the missing ones, under half trace to an unresolved V gene in checked studies; the others have no known cause. Across this sample there are over 85,000 clones, with under 95% seen only once. Approximately 0.5% of the sample comes from the top ten. This specimen was CD4+ T cells from blood, taken before the transplant. The receptors here all came from a human donor who received a combined kidney and bone marrow transplant.

The rearrangement joins TRBV30 to TRBJ1-5, with D uncertain. Trimming cost V 3 bases and J 4 bases, with 7 bases left between them. This CDR3 contains 12 residues. The V gene's germline CDR1 is GTSNPN and CDR2 SVGIG (reference sequence). In DNA form, the CDR3 reads TGTGCCTGGAGCCGTTTGAATCAGCCCCAGCATTTT. This encodes CAWSRLNQPQHF.

This clone has just a few counts. The CDR3 bases are TGCGCCAGCAGCCGGACACAGGGGACGAATGAAAAACTGTTTTTT. Translated, it gives CASSRTQGTNEKLFF. The rearrangement joins TRBV4-3 to TRBJ1-4, with 7 positions matching TRBD1. This CDR3 region has 15 residues. Looked up from germline, CDR1 is LGHNA and CDR2 is YSLEER. The V gene end was trimmed by 4 bases and the J gene end by 5 bases; junction bases not matched to a gene: 7.

The J gene is TRBJ2-3, the V gene TRBV4-3, with TRBD1 identical over 7 bases. CDR1 is LGHNA and CDR2 is YSLEER in the germline V gene. This CDR3 region has 15 residues. After removal of 1 base from V and 3 bases from J, the junction contained 4 bases not matched to a gene. CDR3 DNA sequence: TGCGCCAGCAGCCAAGGGACAGGTTGGACAGATACGCAGTATTTT. Its translation: CASSQGTGWTDTQYF.

The gene calls are TRBV19 and TRBJ1-3, with TRBD1 matching over 10 bases. The trim removed 7 bases at V and 4 bases at J, leaving 13 bases unmatched. The CDR3 spans 17 residues. Germline assignment: CDR1 LNHDA and CDR2 SQIVND (reference sequence). DNA for the CDR3: TGTGCCAGTATACCGGGACAGGGGTTAATAGCCGGAAACACCATATATTTT. Its protein product is CASIPGQGLIAGNTIYF.

V and J are TRBV4-1 and TRBJ2-7, with D hard to call. The ends were cut back, 0 bases at V and 9 bases at J, with 9 bases in the middle. CDR1 MGHRA and CDR2 YSYEKL come from the germline V gene. This CDR3 comprises 12 residues. The CDR3 DNA reads TGCGCCAGCAGCCAAGATCCCCCCCGGCAGTACTTC. It encodes CASSQDPPRQYF.

The rearrangement links TRBV9 to TRBJ1-2, with D tentatively TRBD1 (5 bases). This CDR3 contains 14 residues. V was trimmed by 4 bases and J by 8 bases, leaving 18 bases between them. The germline CDR1 and CDR2 sequences are SGDLS and YYNGEE. The CDR3 sequence is CASSPFSGVGGYTF. The DNA for the CDR3 is TGTGCCAGCAGCCCGTTCTCGGGGGTGGGAGGCTACACCTTC.

J is TRBJ2-1 and V is TRBV7-3, with 7 positions matching TRBD2. The trim removed 1 base at V and 12 bases at J, leaving 12 bases unmatched. Germline-derived CDR1 and CDR2 are SGHTA and FQGTGA. This CDR3 has 15 residues. The CDR3, as DNA: TGTGCCAGCAGCTTAAGATCAGGGAGGGGCTTTGGGCAGTTCTTC. This encodes CASSLRSGRGFGQFF.

The V call is TRBV9, the J call TRBJ1-1; unclear D gene. Trimming removed 3 bases from V and 7 bases from J, with 10 bases in between. Germline V gives CDR1 SGDLS, CDR2 YYNGEE. The CDR3 runs to 12 residues. The CDR3 protein is CASSAAAGEAFF. Here the CDR3 DNA reads TGTGCCAGCAGCGCCGCGGCCGGTGAAGCTTTCTTT. The entire variable domain, with the rest obtained from reference TRBV9 and TRBJ1-1, is as follows: DSGVTQTPKHLITATGQRVTLRCSPRSGDLSVYWYQQSLDQGLQFLIQYYNGEERAKGNILERFSAQQFPDLHSELNLSSLELGDSALYFCASSAAAGEAFFGQGTRLTVV.

V gene TRBV7-2 combines with J gene TRBJ2-1; D gene uncertain. Germline loops: CDR1 SGHTA, CDR2 FQGNSA. CDR3 size: 16 residues. Trimming took 3 bases from V and 4 from J, leaving 16 bases between them. The CDR3 nucleotides are TGTGCCAGCAGCTTGGAGTCTCGAGACTTATACAATGAGCAGTTCTTC. Its translation: CASSLESRDLYNEQFF.

This rearrangement joins TRBV11-1 to TRBJ2-3; 7 nucleotides align to TRBD1. This CDR3 comprises 14 residues. The trim removed 5 bases at V and 2 bases at J, leaving 4 bases unmatched. The germline V gene has CDR1 SGHAT and CDR2 FQDESV (reference sequence). The CDR3 loop reads CASSLGTDTDTQYF. The CDR3 DNA sequence: TGTGCCAGCAGCCTCGGGACAGACACAGATACGCAGTATTTT.

The chain links TRBV19 to TRBJ1-4; tentative D call: TRBD1 (6 bases). CDR1 and CDR2 (germline): LNHDA, SQIVND (reference sequence). The V end was cut by 4 bases, the J end by 2 bases, with 11 bases between. The CDR3 contains 15 residues. The CDR3: CASSTGVETNEKLFF. DNA of the CDR3: TGTGCCAGTAGTACAGGGGTTGAGACTAATGAAAAACTGTTTTTT.

J is TRBJ2-7 and V is TRBV18; D is possibly TRBD2 (7 bases). Germline CDR1 reads KGHSH; CDR2 reads LQKENI. The V end lost 6 bases, the J end lost 3 bases, and 18 bases lay between the germline ends. The CDR3 runs 15 residues. The CDR3 loop reads CASSARGARLYEQYF. The CDR3 DNA sequence: TGTGCCAGCTCCGCCCGGGGGGCGCGGCTCTACGAGCAGTACTTC. The full variable domain, in which reference TRBV18 and TRBJ2-7 provide the parts outside the CDR3, is NAGVMQNPRHLVRRRGQEARLRCSPMKGHSHVYWYRQLPEEGLKFMVYLQKENIIDESGMPKERFSAEFPKEGPSILRIQQVVRGDSAAYFCASSARGARLYEQYFGPGTRLTVT.

The chain uses TRBV7-9 and TRBJ1-1; no clear D gene. Trimming stripped 3 bases from V and 5 bases from J, with 4 bases between. CDR1 is SEHNR and CDR2 is FQNEAQ in the germline V gene (reference sequence). CDR3 length: 11 amino acids. CDR3 DNA: TGTGCCAGCAGCTTGCAGACTGAAGCTTTCTTT. Protein sequence: CASSLQTEAFF.

The rearrangement uses TRBV5-1 and TRBJ2-1, with a possible D match to TRBD2 (6 bases). There are 17 residues in the CDR3. Germline CDR1 SGHRS, CDR2 YFSETQ. V lost 0 bases, J lost 4 bases, and 17 bases lay in between. CDR3 coding DNA: TGCGCCAGCAGCTTGGCCGGTGTGGGTAGCGGATACAATGAGCAGTTCTTC. Protein: CASSLAGVGSGYNEQFF.

V and J are TRBV7-9 and TRBJ2-7, with 8 nucleotides matching TRBD1. V shed 5 bases and J 6 bases; nucleotides not matched to a gene: 6. The length of the CDR3 is 13 residues. The germline V gene encodes CDR1 SEHNR and CDR2 FQNEAQ (reference sequence). CDR3 DNA: TGTGCCAGCAGCCGGGACAGGATGGCCGAGCAGTACTTC. Translation gives CASSRDRMAEQYF.

This clone was recorded only once. V and J are TRBV5-1 and TRBJ1-1; 10 bases map to TRBD1. The CDR3 has 17 amino acids. The V gene's germline CDR1 is SGHRS and CDR2 YFSETQ. The junction had 12 bases not matched to a gene; V was cut back by 0 bases and J by 7 bases. This chain's CDR3 is CASSLAPQTGGFGEAFF. CDR3 in DNA: TGCGCCAGCAGCTTGGCCCCTCAGACAGGGGGCTTTGGTGAAGCTTTCTTT.

This clone was observed a few times. This sequence joins TRBV5-1 and TRBJ2-3, with TRBD2 matching over 9 bases. This CDR3 has 16 residues. Losses at the gene ends were 5 bases for V and 2 bases for J; bases not matched to a gene: 9. Germline V gives CDR1 SGHRS, CDR2 YFSETQ. CDR3: CASSFARGGVTDTQYF. The CDR3 coding sequence is TGCGCCAGCAGTTTTGCTCGCGGGGGGGTCACAGATACGCAGTATTTT.

This chain uses TRBV5-4 with TRBJ1-2, with TRBD1 matching 7 bases. The CDR3 sequence is 14 residues long. V was pared by 6 bases and J by 7 bases, with 12 bases of the junction left unmatched. The germline V gene encodes CDR1 SGHNT and CDR2 YYREEE (reference sequence). The CDR3 sequence is CASKHTGAEGGYTF. The CDR3 DNA sequence: TGTGCCAGCAAACATACAGGGGCAGAGGGTGGCTACACCTTC.

Comments on this clone: At one boundary the junction diverges from the germline segment, which might be a read error. The chain combines TRBV5-1 with TRBJ1-2; perhaps TRBD1 as D (5 bases). Germline V CDR1 and CDR2: SGHRS, YFSETQ. The CDR3 sequence is 14 residues long. In nucleotides, the CDR3 is TGCGCCAGCAGCTTGGACTTCACGACAGCCAGCTTAAATTTC. It yields the protein CASSLDFTTASLNF. Filled out from reference TRBV5-1 and TRBJ1-2, the complete variable domain reads KAGVTQTPRYLIKTRGQQVTLSCSPISGHRSVSWYQQTPGQGLQFLFEYFSETQRNKGNFPGRFSGRQFSNSRSEMNVSTLELGDSALYLCASSLDFTTASLNFGSGTRLTVV.

This chain links TRBV27 with TRBJ1-2; 9 bases are shared with TRBD1. The CDR3 consists of 16 residues. The trim removed 5 bases at V and 4 bases at J, leaving 11 bases unmatched. Germline V gene data show CDR1 as MNHEY and CDR2 as SMNVEV (reference sequence). CDR3 loop: CASSPSGTGKIYGYTF. CDR3 coding DNA: TGTGCCAGCAGTCCATCCGGGACAGGGAAAATCTATGGCTACACCTTC.

The V gene is TRBV4-2, the J gene TRBJ2-3; 7 positions agree with TRBD2. The CDR3 is made up of 15 amino acids. Per germline, CDR1 LGHNA and CDR2 YNFKEQ. J was trimmed by 0 bases and V by 4 bases; bases with no gene match: 4. CDR3 DNA: TGTGCCAGCAGCCGCGGGAGCACTAGCACAGATACGCAGTATTTT. Its protein is CASSRGSTSTDTQYF.

This chain joins TRBV12-5 and TRBJ2-5; D not certain. The length of the CDR3 is 17 residues. Between the trimmed V and J ends, which lost 0 bases and 0 bases, there was a span of 14 bases. Germline V gene data show CDR1 as LGHNT and CDR2 as FRNRAP. CDR3: CASGLVPRRLNQETQYF. CDR3 DNA sequence: TGTGCTAGTGGTTTGGTACCTAGGAGACTGAACCAAGAGACCCAGTACTTC.

V is TRBV5-1 and J is TRBJ1-3; D not certain. Trimming stripped 3 bases from V and 7 bases from J, with 14 bases between. The germline CDR1 and CDR2 sequences are SGHRS and YFSETQ. The CDR3 loop spans 14 amino acids. In nucleotides, the CDR3 is TGCGCCAGCAGCTCGTACGGGGTGGAGAACACCATATATTTT. Residues: CASSSYGVENTIYF.

The CDR3 coding sequence is TGTGCCAGCAGCATGGACAGGGCTGGGGAAAAACTGTTTTTT. Protein product: CASSMDRAGEKLFF. The V and J genes are TRBV13 and TRBJ1-4, with 8 bases lining up with TRBD1. Germline V gene data show CDR1 as PRHDT and CDR2 as FYEKMQ (reference sequence). V lost 5 bases, J lost 8 bases, and 7 bases stayed unmatched. This CDR3 is built from 14 residues.

V and J are TRBV27 and TRBJ2-1; 13 nucleotides align to TRBD2. CDR3 length: 18 residues. Germline lookup yields CDR1 MNHEY and CDR2 SMNVEV (reference sequence). V trimming: 3 bases; J trimming: 6 bases; junction bases outside the gene matches: 11. The CDR3 is CASSFFSLRLAGGNEQFF. The CDR3 DNA sequence: TGTGCCAGCAGTTTTTTCTCCCTTCGACTAGCGGGGGGCAATGAGCAGTTCTTC.

This clone appeared a few times. The chain employs TRBV4-2 and TRBJ1-3; D not certain. Germline values: CDR1 LGHNA, CDR2 YNFKEQ. This CDR3 contains 16 residues. V dropped 0 bases and J dropped 3 bases, with 12 bases sitting between them. As DNA, the CDR3 is TGTGCCAGCAGCCAAGATGAGGGTATAAGTGGAAACACCATATATTTT. Amino acid sequence: CASSQDEGISGNTIYF.

In regard to this clone: Other DNA sequences within the sample encode an identical CDR3. V gene TRBV4-2 combines with J gene TRBJ1-2, with TRBD1 as a possible D gene (6 bases). Germline V lookup: CDR1 LGHNA, CDR2 YNFKEQ. Trimming took 4 bases from V and 6 from J, leaving 18 bases between them. The CDR3 runs 15 residues. The CDR3 DNA is TGTGCCAGCAGCCCTAGCAGGGGCGTGGGGCATGGCTACACCTTC. Translated, it gives CASSPSRGVGHGYTF.

The V call is TRBV5-1, the J call TRBJ2-2; 7 nucleotides line up with TRBD2. V trimming: 0 bases; J trimming: 5 bases; junction bases outside the gene matches: 4. CDR1 SGHRS and CDR2 YFSETQ come from the germline V gene. This CDR3 region has 15 residues. In DNA form, the CDR3 reads TGCGCCAGCAGCTTGGGGACTAGGCAGACCGGGGAGCTGTTTTTT. Residues: CASSLGTRQTGELFF.

The chain links TRBV10-3 to TRBJ2-2; D possibly corresponds to TRBD2 (6 bases). Germline-derived CDR1 and CDR2 are ENHRY and SYGVKD. The CDR3 totals 15 residues. V dropped 4 bases and J dropped 0 bases, with 9 bases sitting between them. For the CDR3, the DNA is TGTGCCATCAGTGGAAGCGGGTCGAACACCGGGGAGCTGTTTTTT. This encodes CAISGSGSNTGELFF.

The J gene is TRBJ1-6, the V gene TRBV7-2; 9 positions match TRBD1. The CDR3 loop spans 15 amino acids. Germline CDR1 reads SGHTA; CDR2 reads FQGNSA. The ends lost 5 bases at V and 10 bases at J; junction bases unmatched: 9. The CDR3 nucleotides are TGTGCCAGCAGCCTGTACAGGGGGCCGGGGTCACCCCTCCACTTT. Its protein is CASSLYRGPGSPLHF.

This sequence joins TRBV5-1 and TRBJ2-7; 14 nucleotides align to TRBD2. Germline V gene lookup returns CDR1 SGHRS and CDR2 YFSETQ. V trimming: 4 bases; J trimming: 4 bases; junction bases outside the gene matches: 19. This CDR3 has 20 residues. The CDR3 DNA reads TGCGCCAGCAGCCCTTCGTCGACTAGCGGGAGGGACTTGGGGAGGTACGAGCAGTACTTC. This gives the protein CASSPSSTSGRDLGRYEQYF.

This chain links TRBV27 with TRBJ2-2; perhaps TRBD1 as D (6 bases). Germline CDR1 is MNHEY and CDR2 is SMNVEV (reference sequence). CDR3 length: 13 residues. V lost 5 bases to trimming and J lost 6 bases, with 10 bases between them. Written as DNA, the CDR3 is TGTGCCAGCAGTGACAGGTGGGCCGGGGAGCTGTTTTTT. Translation gives CASSDRWAGELFF.